The 16 T cell receptor beta chains given below trace back to one sample, sequenced in a study of cytomegalovirus exposure and HLA in healthy donors. A multiplex PCR was run with 60 Vbeta primers and 13 Jbeta primers. Libraries were prepared by immunoSEQ multiplex PCR; TCRdb keeps only in-frame clonotypes and omits some of them. Here the sample spans under 150,000 clones, 75% to 80% being singletons. Material: PBMCs. The receptors were gathered from a woman aged 40 to 50 in good health and CMV-seropositive.

The V gene is TRBV5-1, the J gene TRBJ1-6, with 11 bases aligning to TRBD1. This CDR3 region has 14 residues. V lost 4 bases, J lost 13 bases, and 7 bases stayed unmatched. Germline V gives CDR1 SGHRS, CDR2 YFSETQ. CDR3 sequence (DNA): TGCGCCAGCAGCATAGGACAGGGGGCGAGGCCCCTCCACTTT. It codes for CASSIGQGARPLHF.

The chain is built from TRBV5-4 and TRBJ2-6; the match to TRBD2 covers 8 bases. Germline assignment: CDR1 SGHNT and CDR2 YYREEE (reference sequence). The CDR3 spans 18 residues. Trimming removed 0 bases from V and 1 base from J; junction bases left unmatched: 6. The CDR3 reads CASSLGAGGPSGANVLTF. In nucleotides, the CDR3 is TGTGCCAGCAGCTTGGGGGCGGGAGGCCCTTCTGGGGCCAACGTCCTGACTTTC.

The gene calls are TRBV29-1 and TRBJ1-1; possible D gene TRBD1, 6 bases. V was cut by 7 bases and J by 8 bases, with 17 bases left in between. Germline V gene data show CDR1 as SQVTM and CDR2 as ANQGSEA. The CDR3 spans 12 residues. CDR3 in DNA: TGCAGCGCCAAGAGTTATGACAGGGAAGCTTTCTTT. It encodes CSAKSYDREAFF.

The chain couples TRBV28 to TRBJ2-7, with TRBD2 identical over 7 bases. The CDR3 length is 13 residues. Germline V gives CDR1 MDHEN, CDR2 SYDVKM. V lost 6 bases, J lost 4 bases, and 6 bases stayed unmatched. For the CDR3, the DNA is TGTGCCAGCAGACCAACTAGCGTTTACGAGCAGTACTTC. Protein sequence: CASRPTSVYEQYF.

In its sample, this clone was seen a few times. The chain employs TRBV11-2 and TRBJ2-7, with 12 bases lining up with TRBD1. V lost 8 bases to trimming and J lost 6 bases; unmatched junction nucleotides: 17. The CDR3 has 17 residues. Germline V gives CDR1 SGHAT, CDR2 FQNNGV. The CDR3 DNA reads TGTGCCAGCTCAGCTTGGACCGGGGGACAGGGGGCCGTCGAGCAGTACTTC. As protein: CASSAWTGGQGAVEQYF. The full variable domain, completed using reference TRBV11-2 and TRBJ2-7, is EAGVAQSPRYKIIEKRQSVAFWCNPISGHATLYWYQQILGQGPKLLIQFQNNGVVDDSQLPKDRFSAERLKGVDSTLKIQPAKLEDSAVYLCASSAWTGGQGAVEQYFGPGTRLTVT.

The J gene is TRBJ2-1, the V gene TRBV6-1; weak D call: TRBD1 (6 bases). Trimming stripped 6 bases from V and 5 bases from J, with 17 bases between. CDR3 length equals 15 residues. CDR1 is MNHNS and CDR2 is SASEGT in the germline V gene. The CDR3 loop is CASSALAGEHNEQFF. The CDR3 DNA sequence: TGTGCCAGCAGCGCCTTGGCAGGGGAACACAATGAGCAGTTCTTC.

This rearrangement joins TRBV27 to TRBJ1-2; D might be TRBD1 (5 bases). V was shortened by 5 bases and J by 3 bases, with 10 bases between the two germline ends. This CDR3 has 13 residues. Per germline, CDR1 MNHEY and CDR2 SMNVEV (reference sequence). The CDR3 coding sequence is TGTGCCAGCAGTGAGCGGGGCTACTATGGCTACACCTTC. This codes for CASSERGYYGYTF.

The V gene is TRBV7-2, the J gene TRBJ2-3; D unclear. The CDR3 length is 15 residues. Trimming left V 5 bases short and J 2 bases short, with 14 bases between. Germline CDR1 is SGHTA and CDR2 is FQGNSA. DNA for the CDR3: TGTGCCAGCAGCCCGAGCCTGAGGTTCACAGATACGCAGTATTTT. It is translated as CASSPSLRFTDTQYF.

The chain uses TRBV15 and TRBJ1-4; tentative D call: TRBD1 (5 bases). V lost 1 base and J lost 2, with 20 bases in between. The CDR3 runs to 19 residues. Germline V CDR1 and CDR2: LNHNV, YYDKDF (reference sequence). CDR3 nucleotides: TGTGCCACCAGCAGAGGGGCCACGGGGGGAGGTTTGACTAATGAAAAACTGTTTTTT. Protein product: CATSRGATGGGLTNEKLFF.

The chain uses TRBV6-4 and TRBJ2-7; TRBD1 agrees at 7 bases. The CDR3 is 19 residues long. Per germline, CDR1 MRHNA and CDR2 SNTAGT. J gave up 2 bases and V 4 bases, and 20 bases lay outside the gene matches. The chain's CDR3 is CASSVHFTNRDRRPYEQYF. The CDR3 region has the DNA TGTGCCAGCAGTGTCCACTTCACGAACCGGGACAGAAGACCCTACGAGCAGTACTTC.

The V and J genes are TRBV6-5 and TRBJ2-7, with D possibly TRBD2 on 6 matching bases. With 6 bases removed from V and 7 bases from J, the gap between germline ends came to 16 bases. The CDR3 spans 13 residues. Germline CDR1 MNHEY, CDR2 SVGAGI. Written as DNA, the CDR3 is TGTGCCAGCAGAGGCCGCCCGGGGGAGGAGCAGTACTTC. Translation gives CASRGRPGEEQYF.

This clone has more than one count but fewer than ten. This chain connects TRBV30 to TRBJ2-5, with 9 bases fitting TRBD1. The CDR3 extends over 14 amino acids. Germline assignment: CDR1 GTSNPN and CDR2 SVGIG (reference sequence). V dropped 1 base and J dropped 5; count of bases not matched to a gene: 5. CDR3 in amino acids: CAWSGTGAAETQYF. CDR3 DNA sequence: TGTGCCTGGAGTGGGACAGGGGCGGCCGAGACCCAGTACTTC.

V is TRBV11-3 and J is TRBJ2-1; 13 nucleotides line up with TRBD2. Germline-derived CDR1 and CDR2 are SGHNT and YENEEA. Trimming removed 6 bases from V and 9 bases from J; junction bases left unmatched: 5. The CDR3 loop spans 14 amino acids. The CDR3 loop is CASRTSGRAAEQFF. Here the CDR3 DNA reads TGTGCCAGCAGAACTAGCGGGAGGGCCGCTGAGCAGTTCTTC.

The chain recombines TRBV11-3 with TRBJ2-2; 8 bases align to TRBD1. This CDR3 is 17 amino acids long. Germline lookup yields CDR1 SGHNT and CDR2 YENEEA. The ends lost 0 bases at V and 3 bases at J; junction bases unmatched: 6. The CDR3 region is CASSLDIGTGYTGELFF. The CDR3 DNA is TGTGCCAGCAGCTTAGATATTGGGACAGGTTACACCGGGGAGCTGTTTTTT.

This chain joins TRBV10-2 and TRBJ2-7; D perhaps matches TRBD2 (6 bases). The CDR3 totals 14 residues. The V end was cut by 9 bases, the J end by 0 bases, with 15 bases between. Germline V gene sequence: CDR1 WSHSY, CDR2 SAAADI. CDR3 DNA sequence: TGCGCCAGTGGAGGGTGGGAGGCCTCCTACGAGCAGTACTTC. Translating it yields CASGGWEASYEQYF.

This clone turned up a few times. This sequence joins TRBV4-2 and TRBJ1-2; TRBD1 aligns across 7 bases. The trim removed 1 base at V and 1 base at J, leaving 3 bases unmatched. There are 15 residues in the CDR3. Per germline, CDR1 LGHNA and CDR2 YNFKEQ. CDR3 bases: TGTGCCAGCAGCCAAGGGGACAGCGATAACTATGGCTACACCTTC. It encodes CASSQGDSDNYGYTF.